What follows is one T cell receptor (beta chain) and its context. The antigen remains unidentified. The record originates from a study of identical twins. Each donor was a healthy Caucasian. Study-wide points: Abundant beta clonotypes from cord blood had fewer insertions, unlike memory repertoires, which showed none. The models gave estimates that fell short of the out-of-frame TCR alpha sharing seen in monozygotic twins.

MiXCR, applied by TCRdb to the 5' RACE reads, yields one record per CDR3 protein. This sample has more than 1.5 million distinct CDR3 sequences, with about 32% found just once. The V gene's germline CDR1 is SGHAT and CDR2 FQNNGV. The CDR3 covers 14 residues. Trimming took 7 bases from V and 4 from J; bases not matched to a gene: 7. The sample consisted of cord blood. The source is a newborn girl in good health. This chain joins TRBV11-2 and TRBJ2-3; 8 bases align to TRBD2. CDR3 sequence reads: CASMGRGGSDTQYF. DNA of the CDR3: TGTGCCAGCATGGGCCGGGGGGGATCAGATACGCAGTATTTT.